A selection of T cell receptor beta chains follows, all from one sample in a study of human T cells and chemical hapten exposure. TCRdb independently ran MiXCR on the RACE reads; one entry per CDR3 protein. Of tens of thousands of distinct CDR3 sequences in the sample, 11% were seen once. Sequenced here: whole blood, sampled in connection with sensitization to the hapten diphenylcyclopropenone (DPC). The receptors here all came from a man in his forties with alopecia areata. Some clones in this sample may be carry-over from other donors' samples. The CDR3 runs from the conserved cysteine through the conserved F or W. D genes are given only for firm matches. Size tells how often a clone was seen (once, few, many) or the class of an expanded clone, and some rows leave it out.

j_gene: TRBJ2-6; abundance: many; v_gene: TRBV5-1; d_gene: -; CDR3aa: CASSLEGSGANVLTF; CDR3nt: TGCGCCAGCAGCTTGGAAGGGTCTGGGGCCAACGTCCTGACTTTC
j_gene: TRBJ2-5; abundance: -; v_gene: TRBV7-2; d_gene: TRBD1; CDR3aa: CASSGQDGRGETQYF; CDR3nt: TGTGCCAGCAGCGGACAGGACGGTCGGGGAGAGACCCAGTACTTC
j_gene: TRBJ1-3; abundance: many; v_gene: TRBV20-1; d_gene: -; CDR3aa: CSARGQPSGNTIYF; CDR3nt: TGCAGTGCTAGAGGACAGCCCTCTGGAAACACCATATATTTT
j_gene: TRBJ2-1; abundance: -; v_gene: TRBV6-2/TRBV6-3; d_gene: TRBD1; CDR3aa: CASRFTGDNEQFF; CDR3nt: TGTGCCAGCAGATTCACAGGGGACAATGAGCAGTTCTTC
j_gene: TRBJ2-3; abundance: many; v_gene: TRBV29-1; d_gene: -; CDR3aa: CSVYNADTQYF; CDR3nt: TGCAGCGTTTATAATGCAGATACGCAGTATTTT
j_gene: TRBJ2-1; abundance: -; v_gene: TRBV4-2; d_gene: TRBD2; CDR3aa: CASSQVLRTSWNNEQFF; CDR3nt: TGTGCCAGCAGCCAAGTGTTAAGGACTAGCTGGAACAATGAGCAGTTCTTC
j_gene: TRBJ2-7; abundance: -; v_gene: TRBV13; d_gene: TRBD2; CDR3aa: CASSLGGTSGSEEQYF; CDR3nt: TGTGCCAGCAGCTTAGGTGGGACTAGCGGGAGCGAAGAGCAGTACTTC
j_gene: TRBJ1-1; abundance: many; v_gene: TRBV14; d_gene: -; CDR3aa: CASSPQWNTEAFF; CDR3nt: TGTGCCAGCAGCCCACAGTGGAACACTGAAGCTTTCTTT
j_gene: TRBJ2-5; abundance: once; v_gene: TRBV7-8; d_gene: -; CDR3aa: CASSGGLGGETQYF; CDR3nt: TGTGCCAGCAGCGGGGGACTGGGGGGAGAGACCCAGTACTTC
j_gene: TRBJ1-6; abundance: many; v_gene: TRBV6-2/TRBV6-3; d_gene: TRBD1; CDR3aa: CASSPGQYNSPLHF; CDR3nt: TGTGCCAGCAGCCCGGGACAGTATAATTCACCCCTCCACTTT
j_gene: TRBJ1-6; abundance: -; v_gene: TRBV9; d_gene: TRBD1; CDR3aa: CASSAQGTNSPLHF; CDR3nt: TGTGCCAGCAGCGCACAGGGGACTAATTCACCCCTCCACTTT
j_gene: TRBJ2-2; abundance: few; v_gene: TRBV3-1; d_gene: -; CDR3aa: CASGPRANTGELFF; CDR3nt: TGTGCCAGCGGTCCCAGGGCGAACACCGGGGAGCTGTTTTTT
j_gene: TRBJ2-1; abundance: -; v_gene: TRBV7-2; d_gene: -; CDR3aa: CASSLRRTGNEQFF; CDR3nt: TGTGCCAGCAGCTTAAGACGGACCGGGAATGAGCAGTTCTTC
j_gene: TRBJ1-6; abundance: few; v_gene: TRBV20-1; d_gene: -; CDR3aa: CSAREVIYNSPLHF; CDR3nt: TGCAGTGCTAGAGAGGTCATATATAATTCACCCCTCCACTTT
j_gene: TRBJ2-5; abundance: few; v_gene: TRBV28; d_gene: -; CDR3aa: CASSPQDKETQYF; CDR3nt: TGTGCCAGCAGTCCACAGGACAAAGAGACCCAGTACTTC
j_gene: TRBJ1-4; abundance: few; v_gene: TRBV24-1; d_gene: -; CDR3aa: CATSEGSATNEKLFF; CDR3nt: TGTGCCACCAGTGAGGGTAGTGCAACTAATGAAAAACTGTTTTTT
j_gene: TRBJ2-2; abundance: many; v_gene: TRBV5-1; d_gene: -; CDR3aa: CASSLDPDLNTGELFF; CDR3nt: TGCGCCAGCAGCTTGGATCCAGACCTAAACACCGGGGAGCTGTTTTTT
j_gene: TRBJ1-2; abundance: few; v_gene: TRBV28; d_gene: -; CDR3aa: CASSYPDGYTF; CDR3nt: TGTGCCAGCAGTTACCCAGATGGCTACACCTTC
j_gene: TRBJ1-1; abundance: -; v_gene: TRBV30; d_gene: -; CDR3aa: CAWSQRWDTEAFF; CDR3nt: TGTGCCTGGAGCCAGCGATGGGACACTGAAGCTTTCTTT
j_gene: TRBJ1-6; abundance: many; v_gene: TRBV28; d_gene: -; CDR3aa: CASSTYPGQHNSPLHF; CDR3nt: TGTGCCAGCAGTACCTACCCGGGACAACATAATTCACCCCTCCACTTT
j_gene: TRBJ1-6; abundance: few; v_gene: TRBV27; d_gene: -; CDR3aa: CASSYRNSPLHF; CDR3nt: TGTGCCAGCAGTTATCGTAATTCACCCCTCCACTTT
j_gene: TRBJ2-3; abundance: -; v_gene: TRBV28; d_gene: -; CDR3aa: CASSSPGAGSDTQYF; CDR3nt: TGTGCCAGCAGTTCCCCGGGGGCAGGGTCCGATACGCAGTATTTT
j_gene: TRBJ2-3; abundance: few; v_gene: TRBV12-3/TRBV12-4; d_gene: TRBD2; CDR3aa: CATLTSGTDTQYF; CDR3nt: TGTGCCACCCTGACTAGCGGCACAGATACGCAGTATTTT
j_gene: TRBJ2-6; abundance: -; v_gene: TRBV7-6; d_gene: -; CDR3aa: CASSQKAGSGANVLTF; CDR3nt: TGTGCCAGCAGCCAAAAGGCTGGTTCTGGGGCCAACGTCCTGACTTTC
j_gene: TRBJ2-2; abundance: -; v_gene: TRBV18; d_gene: -; CDR3aa: CASSPGQFTGELFF; CDR3nt: TGTGCCAGCTCACCTGGACAGTTCACCGGGGAGCTGTTTTTT